One sample yielded the 14 T cell receptor beta chains listed below, sequenced in a study of T-cell memory formation after mild COVID-19. TCRdb re-derived calls from the 5' RACE reads in MiXCR, one entry per CDR3 protein. The sample includes 65,000 to 90,000 distinct CDR3 sequences, roughly 13% of them seen just once. Sequencing input: PBMCs or a T cell subset sorted from them (not recorded which). The source of these receptors is a man aged 18 to 30 who had mild COVID-19 (a few samples of this study predate the infection). Cell type and time point are not known.

V is TRBV12-3 or TRBV12-4 and J is TRBJ2-5; 7 nucleotides align to TRBD1. This CDR3 spans 13 amino acids. V dropped 5 bases and J dropped 5; count of bases not matched to a gene: 5. The chain's CDR3 is CASSPGTDETQYF. CDR3 in DNA: TGTGCCAGCAGTCCCGGGACAGACGAGACCCAGTACTTC.

This clonotype was seen only a few times. The chain has TRBV4-3 and TRBJ1-4; 9 nucleotides line up with TRBD1. Unmatched junction bases numbered 3, after V lost 4 bases and J lost 9 bases. CDR1 is LGHNA, CDR2 YSLEER, per germline. This CDR3 is built from 13 residues. DNA for the CDR3: TGCGCCAGCAGCCCGGGACAGGGACAAAAACTGTTTTTT. Its translation is CASSPGQGQKLFF.

The genes are TRBV29-1 and TRBJ2-5; the match to TRBD1 covers 8 bases. CDR1 and CDR2 from the germline V gene are SQVTM and ANQGSEA. V lost 3 bases to trimming and J lost 5 bases; unmatched junction nucleotides: 5. The CDR3 length is 13 residues. This chain's CDR3 is CSVETGEGETQYF. The CDR3 nucleotides read TGCAGCGTTGAGACAGGGGAAGGGGAGACCCAGTACTTC. Full variable domain (rest looked up from reference TRBV29-1 and TRBJ2-5): SAVISQKPSRDICQRGTSLTIQCQVDSQVTMMFWYRQQPGQSLTLIATANQGSEATYESGFVIDKFPISRPNLTFSTLTVSNMSPEDSSIYLCSVETGEGETQYFGPGTRLLVL.

This clonotype was counted a few times. The V and J genes are TRBV20-1 and TRBJ2-7; D remains unclear. Trimming removed 3 bases from V and 2 bases from J, with 14 bases in between. Germline V gene data show CDR1 as DFQATT and CDR2 as SNEGSKA (reference sequence). This CDR3 comprises 14 residues. The CDR3 spells CSASEQLKPYEQYF. In nucleotides, the CDR3 is TGCAGTGCTAGCGAGCAGCTCAAGCCCTACGAGCAGTACTTC.

This clonotype showed up many times. J is TRBJ2-5 and V is TRBV27, with no clear D. CDR1 is MNHEY, CDR2 SMNVEV, per germline (reference sequence). The CDR3 length is 15 residues. V lost 7 bases and J lost 5, with 20 bases in between. CDR3 DNA: TGTGCCAGCACCTCCGATCTCACTGATGGGGAGACCCAGTACTTC. Its translation is CASTSDLTDGETQYF.

Details on this clonotype: This may come from a read error, since a much larger clone is one base off. The chain has TRBV5-8 and TRBJ2-7; possible D gene TRBD2, 5 bases. Trimming left V 7 bases short and J 0 bases short, with 17 bases between. The CDR3 is 15 residues long. The germline V gene has CDR1 SGHTS and CDR2 YDEGEE. Written as DNA, the CDR3 is TGTGCCAGCGGCCTTGAGGACTGGCCCTCCTACGAGCAGTACTTC. Its translation is CASGLEDWPSYEQYF.

This clonotype was observed a handful of times. This rearrangement joins TRBV5-5 to TRBJ2-7; unclear D gene. Trimming shortened V by 0 bases and J by 3 bases, and 4 bases separated the two germline ends. CDR1 is SGHKS, CDR2 YYEKEE, per germline (reference sequence). CDR3 length: 12 amino acids. DNA for the CDR3: TGTGCCAGCAGCTTGGAGGGCTACGAGCAGTACGTC. Translated, it gives CASSLEGYEQYV.

This clonotype came up a few times. The chain joins TRBV7-2 to TRBJ2-3; D gene ambiguous. With 1 base removed from V and 0 bases from J, the gap between germline ends came to 8 bases. CDR1 is SGHTA, CDR2 FQGNSA, per germline. This CDR3 spans 15 amino acids. The CDR3 loop is CASSLGPPSTDTQYF. DNA of the CDR3: TGTGCCAGCAGCTTAGGGCCTCCTAGCACAGATACGCAGTATTTT. The variable domain in full, with the rest retrieved from reference TRBV7-2 and TRBJ2-3, is GAGVSQSPSNKVTEKGKDVELRCDPISGHTALYWYRQSLGQGLEFLIYFQGNSAPDKSGLPSDRFSAERTGGSVSTLTIQRTQQEDSAVYLCASSLGPPSTDTQYFGPGTRLTVL.

This clonotype was recorded many times. The chain employs TRBV20-1 and TRBJ2-3, with D possibly TRBD2 on 5 matching bases. Trimming left V 6 bases short and J 5 bases short, with 9 bases between. The CDR3 covers 11 residues. Germline CDR1 DFQATT, CDR2 SNEGSKA (reference sequence). The CDR3 here is CSARLLDTQYF. CDR3 in DNA: TGCAGTGCCAGACTACTAGATACGCAGTATTTT.

This clonotype was seen a few times. V gene TRBV5-1 combines with J gene TRBJ2-3; TRBD2 matches 9 bases. This CDR3 contains 16 residues. The germline V gene has CDR1 SGHRS and CDR2 YFSETQ. The ends lost 0 bases at V and 4 bases at J; junction bases unmatched: 6. The CDR3 spells CASSLEVAGGADTQYF. CDR3 nucleotides: TGCGCCAGCAGCTTGGAGGTGGCGGGGGGGGCAGATACGCAGTATTTT.

This clonotype has just a few counts. This chain connects TRBV7-9 to TRBJ2-2, with TRBD2 identical over 7 bases. The CDR3 consists of 13 residues. V lost 5 bases and J lost 7; bases outside the gene matches: 4. Per the germline V gene, CDR1 is SEHNR and CDR2 is FQNEAQ (reference sequence). In nucleotides, the CDR3 is TGTGCCAGCAGCGGCAGCGGGAACGGGGAGCTGTTTTTT. Its protein is CASSGSGNGELFF. Full variable domain (missing parts from reference TRBV7-9 and TRBJ2-2): DTGVSQNPRHKITKRGQNVTFRCDPISEHNRLYWYRQTLGQGPEFLTYFQNEAQLEKSRLLSDRFSAERPKGSFSTLEIQRTEQGDSAMYLCASSGSGNGELFFGEGSRLTVL.

This clonotype was observed a few times. The rearrangement uses TRBV15 and TRBJ2-2; tentative D call: TRBD2 (5 bases). V was clipped by 3 bases and J by 2 bases, with 7 bases between them. The CDR3 spans 14 residues. Germline V gene sequence: CDR1 LNHNV, CDR2 YYDKDF (reference sequence). DNA of the CDR3: TGTGCCACCAGCAGTCGGGGAAACACCGGGGAGCTGTTTTTT. It codes for CATSSRGNTGELFF.

The sample holds a few counts of this clonotype. Here the CDR3 DNA reads TGTGCCAGTAGTCTACGGGGACAGAACACCGGGGAGCTGTTTTTT. Translation gives CASSLRGQNTGELFF. V usage is TRBV19 and J usage is TRBJ2-2, with a possible D match to TRBD1 (6 bases). The CDR3 spans 15 residues. From germline, CDR1 is LNHDA and CDR2 SQIVND (reference sequence). The V end lost 5 bases, the J end lost 1 base, and 11 bases lay between the germline ends.

This clonotype showed up many times. This chain links TRBV4-1 with TRBJ2-6, with TRBD1 matching 7 bases. CDR3 length: 16 residues. The V and J ends lost 0 bases and 4 bases, in that order; junction bases with no gene match: 3. The germline V gene encodes CDR1 MGHRA and CDR2 YSYEKL. CDR3 DNA sequence: TGCGCCAGCAGCCAAGAAGGGGGCGTAGGGGCCAACGTCCTGACTTTC. Protein product: CASSQEGGVGANVLTF.